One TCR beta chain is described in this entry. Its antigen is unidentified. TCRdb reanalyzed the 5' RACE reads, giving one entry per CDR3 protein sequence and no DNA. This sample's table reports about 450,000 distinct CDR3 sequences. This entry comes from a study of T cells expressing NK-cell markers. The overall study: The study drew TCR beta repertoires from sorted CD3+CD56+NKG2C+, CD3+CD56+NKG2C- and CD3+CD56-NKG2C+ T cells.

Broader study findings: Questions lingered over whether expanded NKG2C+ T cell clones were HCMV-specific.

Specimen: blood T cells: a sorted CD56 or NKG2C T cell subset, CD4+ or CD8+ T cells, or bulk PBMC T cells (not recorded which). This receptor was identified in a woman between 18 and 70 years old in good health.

CDR3 residues: CASSESSYSNQPQHF. The chain carries TRBV10-2 and TRBJ1-5. The germline V gene encodes CDR1 WSHSY and CDR2 SAAADI. The CDR3 contains 15 residues.